Reported below is one TCR beta chain. In this sample, this clone turned up a few times. Its specific antigen is unknown. No much larger clone is present one base from it, and per-base qualities are unavailable. From each donor, a single peripheral blood sample of 90 to 150 mL on average was drawn into heparinised tubes. A BD FACSAria II and a panel including CD45RO, CCR7, CD25, CD127, CD95 and CD27 were used to sort naive, central memory, regulatory and stem cell-like memory CD4+ T cells. Purity was above 95% for every sorted population. PBMCs were separated immediately by Lymphoprep density gradient centrifugation and were stained directly, without being cultured. Samples were stained and sorted in pairs, with one healthy donor and one patient per experiment, so that batch effects were minimized. The entire amount of isolated RNA was reverse transcribed using the High Capacity cDNA Reverse Transcription Kit, so the sequenced TCRB transcripts were expressed ones. Naive, central memory and regulatory T cell samples underwent deep immunoSEQ sequencing, averaging roughly 3.5 million total reads per sample. Sorted cells were lysed in RLT buffer and RNA was extracted with DNase-treated RNeasy Micro or Mini kits, depending on cell number. Each cell subset was processed on its own to prevent cross-contamination, while patient and healthy donor samples were processed together. The immunoSEQ multiplex PCR was used to amplify TCRB sequences from cDNA, yielding 87-bp fragments that span the CDR3 region. Sequencing of the amplicons was performed on the Illumina HiSeq platform. The paper's data handling went like this. Synthetic template baselines were used to correct PCR bias computationally, reads within Hamming distance 2 were collapsed together, and singletons that could not be merged were discarded. Reads were aligned against IMGT so that V, D and J genes, CDR3 length and insertions or deletions at six rearrangement sites could be assigned. Within each subset, clonotype counts were normalized to the number of sorted cells before true diversity and Gini coefficients were calculated with the tcR R package. Repertoire sharing was quantified using the overlap coefficient calculated on TCRB nucleotide sequences. As stored in TCRdb, this immuneACCESS dataset retains in-frame rearrangements with V and J assigned. A fraction of the clones does not appear; measured against another copy, unresolved V genes explain less than half of the discrepancy, and the remainder lacks a known reason. That table gives V, J and clone size, and the DNA gave D and trimming. A total of around 130,000 clones appear in this sample, roughly 15% of them only once. The top ten clones comprise 2% to 2.5% of the sample.

From cysteine to phenylalanine, the CDR3 is 14 amino acids long. Left in the record is the CDR3 DNA by itself, 42 bases read in frame from the first base. The CDR1 and CDR2 encoded by the germline V gene are SGHTA and FQGNSA. At the junction V is shortened by 1 base and J by 4 bases, with 11 bases in between. These data originate in a study of beta chain features in type 1 diabetes (dated 2018 in TCRdb). Study-level background: Mean age, gender distribution, total cell number and subset yield did not differ between patients and healthy donors. A total of about 110,000,000 sorted cells were examined across all samples, and a strong correlation was observed between cell number per subset and RNA yield. Regulatory and stem cell-like memory subsets were isolated from only 8 patients and roughly eight healthy donors, whereas naive and central memory subsets came from all 30 or so donors. The study compared the TCRB repertoires of sorted circulating CD4+ T cell subsets in recently diagnosed type 1 diabetes patients with those in matched healthy donors. The full study reports these points: Sequencing cDNA rather than genomic DNA could over-represent highly expressing activated cells, although activation and CD3 levels did not differ between groups. Shorter templates might be favored by PCR, yet because patient and control samples were amplified and corrected together, any such skew would affect both groups equally. In all four CD4+ subsets, TCRB CDR3 length was moderately but significantly shorter in type 1 diabetes patients. Only small numbers of individuals were included in the HLA sub-analyses, which left unresolved whether HLA type had any influence on TCRB rearrangement. Patients with type 1 diabetes made fewer insertions and deleted more nucleotides at VDJ recombination sites, implying thymic rearrangement abnormalities. Naive, central memory and regulatory TCRB repertoires appeared to be more similar among patients than among healthy donors.

Sample: central memory CD4+ T cells from blood. The rearranged segments are TRBV7-2 and TRBJ2-7; the D gene is tentatively TRBD1 or TRBD2, each matching 5 bases. This receptor was obtained from a man aged 30-40 years with type 1 diabetes. The CDR3 reads CASSLGRGAYEQYF. The sequenced DNA is TGTGCCAGCAGCTTAGGGAGAGGGGCATACGAGCAGTACTTC. The full variable domain, with segments outside the CDR3 supplied by the reference TRBV7-2 and TRBJ2-7 proteins, appears as GAGVSQSPSNKVTEKGKDVELRCDPISGHTALYWYRQSLGQGLEFLIYFQGNSAPDKSGLPSDRFSAERTGGSVSTLTIQRTQQEDSAVYLCASSLGRGAYEQYFGPGTRLTVT.